The 30 T cell receptor beta chains given below trace back to one sample, sequenced in a study of blood T cell repertoires in COVID-19. Only in-frame clones appear in the TCRdb table, and some are missing; sequencing was by immunoSEQ multiplex PCR. The sample shows about 370,000 clones, around 87% of them seen only once. The specimen sequenced was peripheral blood. These receptors originate from a woman aged 25-40 years with COVID-19, enrolled during active disease.

The chain is built from TRBV10-2 and TRBJ2-7, with TRBD1 as a possible D gene (6 bases). The CDR3 consists of 12 residues. The germline CDR1 and CDR2 sequences are WSHSY and SAAADI. The V and J ends lost 10 bases and 0 bases respectively, with 10 bases between them. The CDR3 reads CATTGSSYEQYF. The CDR3 coding sequence is TGCGCCACTACAGGGAGCTCCTACGAGCAGTACTTC.

This clone was seen only once. This chain links TRBV9 with TRBJ1-6, with TRBD1 as a possible D gene (5 bases). V gave up 0 bases and J gave up 10 bases, with 8 bases separating them. Germline V gives CDR1 SGDLS, CDR2 YYNGEE. The CDR3 has 13 residues. CDR3: CASSVDQGSPLHF. The CDR3 DNA sequence: TGTGCCAGCAGCGTAGATCAGGGCTCACCCCTCCACTTT.

This clone was picked up a small number of times. At one end the junction does not follow the germline gene, possibly because of a read error. This chain links TRBV5-6 with TRBJ1-3, with D hard to call. Germline assignment: CDR1 SGHDT and CDR2 YYEEEE. CDR3 length: 13 amino acids. This CDR3 reads CASREYGGSTIYF. In DNA form, the CDR3 reads TGTGCCAGCAGAGAGTATGGAGGAAGCACCATATATTTT.

The rearrangement links TRBV18 to TRBJ1-2; tentative D call: TRBD1 (6 bases). There are 15 residues in the CDR3. Germline V gene data show CDR1 as KGHSH and CDR2 as LQKENI. Trimming shortened V by 2 bases and J by 1 base, and 11 bases separated the two germline ends. The CDR3: CASSPVGQNNYGYTF. DNA for the CDR3: TGTGCCAGCTCACCAGTAGGACAGAATAACTATGGCTACACCTTC.

The genes are TRBV7-9 and TRBJ2-7, with 13 positions matching TRBD2. This CDR3 comprises 14 residues. V trimming: 4 bases; J trimming: 5 bases; junction bases outside the gene matches: 2. Germline CDR1 SEHNR, CDR2 FQNEAQ (reference sequence). For the CDR3, the DNA is TGTGCCAGCAGCTGGACTAGCGGGAGCGACGAGCAGTACTTC. Translated: CASSWTSGSDEQYF.

The chain couples TRBV27 to TRBJ2-7; 8 nucleotides align to TRBD1. The CDR3 consists of 15 residues. The V segment lost 2 bases and the J segment 8 bases; nucleotides outside the gene matches: 11. Germline CDR1 is MNHEY and CDR2 is SMNVEV (reference sequence). The CDR3 here is CASSLVDRGLHQQYF. For the CDR3, the DNA is TGTGCCAGCAGTTTAGTCGACAGGGGCCTTCATCAGCAGTACTTC.

The chain combines TRBV29-1 with TRBJ1-1; D is unresolved. Germline CDR1 and CDR2: SQVTM and ANQGSEA. V was trimmed by 1 base and J by 2 bases, leaving 8 bases between them. The CDR3 sequence is 13 residues long. CDR3 in DNA: TGCAGCGTTGAAGTTCAGGTTAACACTGAAGCTTTCTTT. Its protein is CSVEVQVNTEAFF. Together with reference TRBV29-1 and TRBJ1-1, the CDR3 gives the full variable domain: SAVISQKPSRDICQRGTSLTIQCQVDSQVTMMFWYRQQPGQSLTLIATANQGSEATYESGFVIDKFPISRPNLTFSTLTVSNMSPEDSSIYLCSVEVQVNTEAFFGQGTRLTVV.

J is TRBJ2-1 and V is TRBV19, with D unclear. The V gene's germline CDR1 is LNHDA and CDR2 SQIVND (reference sequence). The CDR3 contains 15 residues. Trimming removed 3 bases from V and 4 bases from J, with 13 bases in between. This CDR3 is CASSISQSFYNEQFF. DNA of the CDR3: TGTGCCAGTAGTATCAGTCAGTCCTTTTACAATGAGCAGTTCTTC.

The chain recombines TRBV3-1 (or the pseudogene TRBV3-2) with TRBJ2-5, with TRBD1 as a possible D gene (6 bases). This CDR3 has 16 amino acids. Looked up from germline, CDR1 is LGHDT and CDR2 is YNNKEL (reference sequence). V lost 4 bases, J lost 0 bases, and 15 bases lay in between. The CDR3 sequence is CASSPPGQLYQETQYF. Here the CDR3 DNA reads TGTGCCAGCAGCCCACCCGGACAGCTGTACCAAGAGACCCAGTACTTC.

The J gene is TRBJ1-5, the V gene TRBV27, with D unresolved. The germline V gene encodes CDR1 MNHEY and CDR2 SMNVEV (reference sequence). The germline V and J ends were trimmed by 8 bases and 0 bases, with 14 bases remaining between them. This CDR3 comprises 15 residues. CDR3 bases: TGTGCCAGCTCCCCCGCGGGATATAGCAATCAGCCCCAGCATTTT. Translating gives CASSPAGYSNQPQHF.

V is TRBV5-1 and J is TRBJ2-7; TRBD1 matches at 9 bases. Germline lookup yields CDR1 SGHRS and CDR2 YFSETQ. The V segment lost 0 bases and the J segment 2 bases; nucleotides outside the gene matches: 6. The length of the CDR3 is 16 residues. CDR3 region: CASSLVGGQGPYEQYF. The CDR3 DNA sequence: TGCGCCAGCAGCTTGGTAGGGGGACAGGGCCCCTACGAGCAGTACTTC.

The chain is built from TRBV6-6 and TRBJ2-3; D may be TRBD2 (6 bases). CDR3 length: 15 amino acids. Germline-derived CDR1 and CDR2 are MNHNY and SVGAGI (reference sequence). V was trimmed by 4 bases and J by 1 base, leaving 12 bases between them. CDR3 in amino acids: CASSSPGLGTDTQYF. The CDR3 nucleotides read TGTGCCAGCAGTTCCCCGGGACTCGGCACAGATACGCAGTATTTT.

The chain employs TRBV15 and TRBJ2-6; D unclear. Germline loops: CDR1 LNHNV, CDR2 YYDKDF (reference sequence). The CDR3 is made up of 15 amino acids. Trimming removed 4 bases from V and 4 bases from J, with 11 bases in between. CDR3 amino acids: CATSMSFAGANVLTF. For the CDR3, the DNA is TGTGCCACCAGCATGTCGTTTGCGGGGGCCAACGTCCTGACTTTC.

The rearrangement links TRBV27 to TRBJ1-5; 8 bases line up with TRBD1. This CDR3 has 20 amino acids. CDR1 is MNHEY and CDR2 is SMNVEV in the germline V gene (reference sequence). After removal of 6 bases from V and 0 bases from J, the junction contained 19 bases not matched to a gene. CDR3 DNA sequence: TGTGCCAGCAGCAACCTCCCGGGACAGGCCTTCCTTTATAGCAATCAGCCCCAGCATTTT. Translated, it gives CASSNLPGQAFLYSNQPQHF.

The chain is built from TRBV5-6 and TRBJ2-3; perhaps TRBD2 as D (5 bases). Germline CDR1 SGHDT, CDR2 YYEEEE. This CDR3 region has 15 residues. Deletions cut 2 bases from V and 4 bases from J, with 14 bases between. Here the CDR3 reads CASSFPTSGADTQYF. CDR3 nucleotides: TGTGCCAGCAGCTTTCCGACCTCCGGGGCAGATACGCAGTATTTT.

The chain carries TRBV18 and TRBJ2-7; 8 bases fit TRBD2. The trim removed 2 bases at V and 1 base at J, leaving 4 bases unmatched. The CDR3 sequence is 15 residues long. CDR1 is KGHSH and CDR2 is LQKENI in the germline V gene. The CDR3, as DNA: TGTGCCAGCTCACCAGGGACTAGTCAATCCTACGAGCAGTACTTC. Translation: CASSPGTSQSYEQYF.

The rearrangement links TRBV13 to TRBJ1-2; D unresolved. This CDR3 spans 14 amino acids. Germline V gene sequence: CDR1 PRHDT, CDR2 FYEKMQ (reference sequence). V was clipped by 5 bases and J by 0 bases, with 10 bases between them. The CDR3 here is CASSRMSANYGYTF. The CDR3, as DNA: TGTGCCAGCAGCCGAATGTCAGCTAACTATGGCTACACCTTC.

The CDR3 is CATSEPSMDRPSLTGELFF. The CDR3 nucleotides are TGTGCCACCAGTGAGCCAAGCATGGACAGGCCATCTTTGACCGGGGAGCTGTTTTTT. The gene calls are TRBV24-1 and TRBJ2-2, with 7 bases fitting TRBD1. The V gene's germline CDR1 is KGHDR and CDR2 SFDVKD. The V and J ends lost 4 bases and 5 bases, in that order; junction bases with no gene match: 18. CDR3 size: 19 residues.

The chain carries TRBV7-2 and TRBJ1-2; no firm D call. The CDR3 totals 13 residues. V lost 4 bases to trimming and J lost 3 bases, with 9 bases between them. Germline-derived CDR1 and CDR2 are SGHTA and FQGNSA. The CDR3 loop reads CASSSTGDYGYTF. CDR3 bases: TGTGCCAGCAGCTCGACCGGGGACTATGGCTACACCTTC. Based on the CDR3 plus reference TRBV7-2 and TRBJ1-2, the full variable domain is GAGVSQSPSNKVTEKGKDVELRCDPISGHTALYWYRQSLGQGLEFLIYFQGNSAPDKSGLPSDRFSAERTGGSVSTLTIQRTQQEDSAVYLCASSSTGDYGYTFGSGTRLTVV.

The rearrangement links TRBV28 to TRBJ2-5, with 9 bases lining up with TRBD2. The CDR3 length is 16 residues. Looked up from germline, CDR1 is MDHEN and CDR2 is SYDVKM. Trimming took 2 bases from V and 5 from J; bases not matched to a gene: 9. In DNA, the CDR3 is TGTGCCAGCAGTTTAAATAGGGTAGCGGGAGTTGAGACCCAGTACTTC. Its translation is CASSLNRVAGVETQYF.

The chain employs TRBV6-6 and TRBJ2-1; 7 bases fit TRBD1. The germline V gene has CDR1 MNHNY and CDR2 SVGAGI (reference sequence). The V segment lost 4 bases and the J segment 7 bases; nucleotides outside the gene matches: 10. There are 15 residues in the CDR3. CDR3 sequence: CASSFIRGRGNEQFF. CDR3 nucleotides: TGTGCCAGCAGTTTTATCAGGGGCAGGGGGAATGAGCAGTTCTTC.

This sequence joins TRBV6-5 and TRBJ2-2; a possible D gene is TRBD2 (5 bases). Trimming took 2 bases from V and 7 from J, leaving 11 bases between them. This CDR3 is built from 14 residues. Germline V gene sequence: CDR1 MNHEY, CDR2 SVGAGI. CDR3 loop: CASSYPSFGGELFF. The CDR3 nucleotides are TGTGCCAGCAGTTACCCTAGCTTCGGCGGGGAGCTGTTTTTT.

The gene calls are TRBV7-2 and TRBJ2-1; 9 positions agree with TRBD2. Germline values: CDR1 SGHTA, CDR2 FQGNSA. CDR3 length: 16 residues. J lost 9 bases, V lost 1 base, and 10 bases had no gene match. Here the CDR3 reads CASSLGGGRASFEQFF. The CDR3 region has the DNA TGTGCCAGCAGCTTAGGGGGCGGGAGGGCCAGTTTTGAGCAGTTCTTC.

The chain couples TRBV27 to TRBJ2-3; unclear D gene. The V gene's germline CDR1 is MNHEY and CDR2 SMNVEV (reference sequence). Trimming left V 4 bases short and J 2 bases short, with 7 bases between. This CDR3 has 13 amino acids. This chain's CDR3 is CASSYYHTDTQYF. In DNA, the CDR3 is TGTGCCAGCAGTTACTATCACACAGATACGCAGTATTTT.

This clone occurred a few times. V and J are TRBV19 and TRBJ2-7, with D possibly being TRBD2 (7 bases). Trimming cost V 5 bases and J 5 bases, with 16 bases left between them. Germline V gives CDR1 LNHDA, CDR2 SQIVND (reference sequence). This CDR3 is 14 amino acids long. The CDR3 is CASSALQGGDEQYF. CDR3 nucleotide sequence: TGTGCCAGTAGTGCTTTACAGGGAGGGGACGAGCAGTACTTC.

The chain links TRBV5-1 to TRBJ2-1; 11 bases align to TRBD2. CDR3 length equals 15 residues. With 4 bases clipped from V and 7 bases from J, the junction kept 7 bases outside the gene matches. Germline V gene data show CDR1 as SGHRS and CDR2 as YFSETQ. The CDR3 sequence is CASSVGTSGHNEQFF. CDR3 nucleotide sequence: TGCGCCAGCAGCGTCGGGACTAGCGGACATAATGAGCAGTTCTTC.

The chain combines TRBV29-1 with TRBJ2-3; possible D gene TRBD2, 5 bases. The CDR3 contains 12 residues. Per the germline V gene, CDR1 is SQVTM and CDR2 is ANQGSEA. V shed 7 bases and J shed 4 bases, with 12 bases lying between them. This CDR3 is CSGGGSPDTQYF. DNA of the CDR3: TGCAGCGGAGGCGGGTCCCCAGATACGCAGTATTTT.

The rearrangement links TRBV13 to TRBJ2-4; perhaps TRBD1 as D (6 bases). The germline CDR1 and CDR2 sequences are PRHDT and FYEKMQ (reference sequence). The V end lost 1 base, the J end lost 0 bases, and 10 bases lay between the germline ends. The CDR3 length is 16 residues. CDR3 DNA sequence: TGTGCCAGCAGCTTAGCGGCAGGGGAAGCCAAAAACATTCAGTACTTC. It encodes CASSLAAGEAKNIQYF.

V usage is TRBV29-1 and J usage is TRBJ2-2; perhaps TRBD1 as D (6 bases). The CDR3 sequence is 13 residues long. Germline V lookup: CDR1 SQVTM, CDR2 ANQGSEA. Deletions cut 6 bases from V and 3 bases from J, with 11 bases between. The DNA of the CDR3 is TGCAGCGTCGCACAGGGTCACACCGGGGAGCTGTTTTTT. This sequence encodes CSVAQGHTGELFF.

The chain links TRBV25-1 to TRBJ2-7, with D possibly TRBD2 on 5 matching bases. This CDR3 has 17 amino acids. Germline loops: CDR1 MGHDK, CDR2 SYGVNS. Trimming cost V 3 bases and J 0 bases, with 18 bases left between them. CDR3 amino acids: CASSDPAEGPSSYEQYF. The CDR3, as DNA: TGTGCCAGCAGTGATCCCGCCGAGGGCCCTAGCTCCTACGAGCAGTACTTC.